The 32 T cell receptor beta chains given below trace back to one sample, sequenced in a study of T cell changes during pregnancy in multiple sclerosis. Using immunoSEQ multiplex PCR, the repertoire was profiled, and TCRdb retains in-frame clones only, with some absent. The data show around 100,000 clones, 91% seen once. The specimen comprised peripheral blood, sampled after pregnancy. The receptors derive from a female donor with multiple sclerosis, enrolled in a pregnancy study.

The chain recombines TRBV25-1 with TRBJ1-1; D may be TRBD1 (5 bases). Germline V gene data show CDR1 as MGHDK and CDR2 as SYGVNS. The germline V and J ends were trimmed by 8 bases and 3 bases, with 7 bases remaining between them. The CDR3 loop spans 11 amino acids. CDR3 nucleotide sequence: TGTGCCAGCCGACAGTACACTGAAGCTTTCTTT. This gives the protein CASRQYTEAFF.

The chain recombines TRBV4-2 with TRBJ1-1, with unresolved D. This CDR3 is built from 14 residues. Germline loops: CDR1 LGHNA, CDR2 YNFKEQ. The V end lost 1 base, the J end lost 1 base, and 7 bases lay between the germline ends. This CDR3 is CASSQGVQNTEAFF. Here the CDR3 DNA reads TGTGCCAGCAGCCAAGGAGTCCAGAACACTGAAGCTTTCTTT.

The rearrangement links TRBV5-1 to TRBJ1-6; 7 nucleotides line up with TRBD1. The V gene's germline CDR1 is SGHRS and CDR2 YFSETQ. V lost 4 bases to trimming and J lost 6 bases; unmatched junction nucleotides: 4. The CDR3 runs 14 residues. CDR3 nucleotides: TGCGCCAGCAGCAAGGGGGCAGGTAATTCACCCCTCCACTTT. Translation: CASSKGAGNSPLHF.

The J gene is TRBJ1-6, the V gene TRBV4-2, with a weak D call TRBD1 (5 bases). V lost 0 bases, J lost 7 bases, and 16 bases lay in between. The CDR3 is 17 amino acids. CDR1 and CDR2 from the germline V gene are LGHNA and YNFKEQ. This CDR3 is CASSQEVSAGGNSPLHF. CDR3 nucleotides: TGTGCCAGCAGCCAAGAGGTTAGCGCGGGGGGAAATTCACCCCTCCACTTT.

This rearrangement joins TRBV4-1 to TRBJ1-2; no firm D call. Germline values: CDR1 MGHRA, CDR2 YSYEKL. This CDR3 region has 12 residues. V lost 7 bases, J lost 8 bases, and 14 bases lay in between. CDR3 residues: CASMGAEGGYTF. CDR3 in DNA: TGCGCCAGCATGGGTGCGGAGGGCGGCTACACCTTC.

This clone was seen only once. The V gene is TRBV19, the J gene TRBJ1-4; D may be TRBD1 (6 bases). The CDR3 is made up of 14 amino acids. Germline lookup yields CDR1 LNHDA and CDR2 SQIVND (reference sequence). V was trimmed by 5 bases and J by 9 bases, leaving 16 bases between them. The CDR3 DNA follows: TGTGCCAGTAGTCCTACCCGGACAGTTCAAAAACTGTTTTTT. Translated, it gives CASSPTRTVQKLFF.

The chain joins TRBV2 to TRBJ1-5; D perhaps matches TRBD1 (5 bases). Germline CDR1 and CDR2: SNHLY and FYNNEI. The germline V and J ends were trimmed by 4 bases and 4 bases, with 14 bases remaining between them. The CDR3 runs to 15 residues. The CDR3 DNA follows: TGTGCCAGCAGTGCCGGGGGGACCGTGAATCAGCCCCAGCATTTT. Its translation: CASSAGGTVNQPQHF.

The chain is built from TRBV15 and TRBJ1-6; possibly TRBD1 for D (6 bases). V was shortened by 5 bases and J by 10 bases, with 12 bases between the two germline ends. Germline CDR1 reads LNHNV; CDR2 reads YYDKDF (reference sequence). This CDR3 region has 13 residues. The CDR3 nucleotides read TGTGCCACCAGCTCTGGGGGCCTATCACCCCTCCACTTT. Amino acids: CATSSGGLSPLHF.

This chain links TRBV7-9 with TRBJ1-5, with D possibly TRBD1 on 6 matching bases. This CDR3 spans 14 amino acids. Trimming shortened V by 1 base and J by 9 bases, and 13 bases separated the two germline ends. Germline assignment: CDR1 SEHNR and CDR2 FQNEAQ (reference sequence). The CDR3 nucleotides are TGTGCCAGCAGCTTAGGGGGGGGCACAAGGCCCCAGCATTTT. Protein product: CASSLGGGTRPQHF.

CDR3 region: CASRLDRGGQYF. The CDR3 DNA reads as TGTGCCAGCAGACTAGACAGGGGAGGGCAGTATTTT. This chain links TRBV2 with TRBJ2-3, with TRBD1 matching over 8 bases. The V segment lost 6 bases and the J segment 11 bases; nucleotides outside the gene matches: 7. The CDR3 extends over 12 amino acids. Germline assignment: CDR1 SNHLY and CDR2 FYNNEI.

The V gene is TRBV15, the J gene TRBJ2-2; D may be TRBD1 (6 bases). CDR3 length: 15 residues. With 3 bases removed from V and 2 bases from J, the gap between germline ends came to 10 bases. Germline V gene sequence: CDR1 LNHNV, CDR2 YYDKDF (reference sequence). The chain's CDR3 is CATSRPGTNTGELFF. The DNA for the CDR3 is TGTGCCACCAGCAGGCCCGGGACAAACACCGGGGAGCTGTTTTTT.

The rearrangement links TRBV6-1 to TRBJ1-1, with 8 bases identical to TRBD1. The germline V gene has CDR1 MNHNS and CDR2 SASEGT. J lost 0 bases, V lost 4 bases, and 13 bases had no gene match. The CDR3 loop spans 18 amino acids. CDR3 nucleotide sequence: TGTGCCAGCAGTGTTACCGGGACAGGAGACGGGTTGAACACTGAAGCTTTCTTT. Protein: CASSVTGTGDGLNTEAFF.

The V gene is TRBV30, the J gene TRBJ2-3; D possibly corresponds to TRBD2 (6 bases). The V end lost 3 bases, the J end lost 4 bases, and 14 bases lay between the germline ends. Germline V lookup: CDR1 GTSNPN, CDR2 SVGIG (reference sequence). The CDR3 runs to 14 residues. The CDR3 region has the DNA TGTGCCTGGAGCCTAACTAGCAAAGCAGATACGCAGTATTTT. Encoded protein: CAWSLTSKADTQYF. Full variable domain (outside the CDR3, taken from reference TRBV30 and TRBJ2-3): SQTIHQWPATLVQPVGSPLSLECTVEGTSNPNLYWYRQAAGRGLQLLFYSVGIGQISSEVPQNLSASRPQDRQFILSSKKLLLSDSGFYLCAWSLTSKADTQYFGPGTRLTVL.

The chain combines TRBV6-1 with TRBJ2-4; 7 nucleotides match TRBD1. Germline V gives CDR1 MNHNS, CDR2 SASEGT. V lost 5 bases, J lost 3 bases, and 10 bases stayed unmatched. This CDR3 contains 16 residues. CDR3 in amino acids: CASSKDRVGGKNIQYF. DNA of the CDR3: TGTGCCAGCAGTAAAGACAGGGTAGGGGGCAAAAACATTCAGTACTTC.

The chain is built from TRBV19 and TRBJ1-6; the match to TRBD1 covers 11 bases. J was trimmed by 8 bases and V by 3 bases; bases with no gene match: 0. There are 14 residues in the CDR3. The germline V gene has CDR1 LNHDA and CDR2 SQIVND (reference sequence). The chain's CDR3 is CASSMGQGDSPLHF. CDR3 in DNA: TGTGCCAGTAGTATGGGACAGGGGGATTCACCCCTCCACTTT.

This clone is a singleton in its sample. The chain recombines TRBV18 with TRBJ2-5; D is perhaps TRBD1 (5 bases). Germline V gene data show CDR1 as KGHSH and CDR2 as LQKENI. V was trimmed by 6 bases and J by 4 bases, leaving 15 bases between them. This CDR3 has 14 residues. The CDR3 reads CASSLQGWRETQYF. The CDR3, as DNA: TGTGCCAGCTCTCTCCAGGGTTGGAGAGAGACCCAGTACTTC.

The chain combines TRBV30 with TRBJ1-3; weak D call: TRBD1 (5 bases). V lost 4 bases to trimming and J lost 5 bases, with 18 bases between them. Germline CDR1 reads GTSNPN; CDR2 reads SVGIG (reference sequence). This CDR3 is 15 amino acids long. In DNA, the CDR3 is TGTGCCTGGATCCTGGACACGGACCCCAGAAACACCATATATTTT. It is translated as CAWILDTDPRNTIYF.

The V and J genes are TRBV4-1 and TRBJ1-2; D is unresolved. The V gene lost 4 bases and the J gene lost 4 bases, with 22 bases spanning the gap. CDR1 and CDR2 from the germline V gene are MGHRA and YSYEKL. The CDR3 is made up of 17 amino acids. The CDR3 protein is CASSPLNLLGLGYGYTF. The CDR3 DNA is TGCGCCAGCAGCCCTCTCAATCTTCTCGGGTTGGGCTATGGCTACACCTTC.

The gene calls are TRBV6-1 and TRBJ1-1; a weak D match, TRBD1 (5 bases). The V gene's germline CDR1 is MNHNS and CDR2 SASEGT. This CDR3 contains 15 residues. V lost 2 bases and J 4 bases, leaving 14 bases between the germline ends. The CDR3 region is CASSESGVGGTEAFF. CDR3 bases: TGTGCCAGCAGTGAAAGTGGGGTGGGGGGCACTGAAGCTTTCTTT.

This chain joins TRBV11-2 and TRBJ1-1, with a possible D match to TRBD1 (5 bases). This CDR3 is 17 amino acids long. V shed 2 bases and J shed 1 base, with 17 bases lying between them. CDR1 and CDR2 (germline): SGHAT, FQNNGV. CDR3 DNA: TGTGCCAGCAGCTTACCCTCTTACAGGATTACGAACACTGAAGCTTTCTTT. Encoded protein: CASSLPSYRITNTEAFF.

The rearrangement links TRBV5-6 to TRBJ2-2; the D is unclear. V lost 2 bases and J lost 4, with 6 bases in between. The CDR3 covers 13 residues. Germline values: CDR1 SGHDT, CDR2 YYEEEE. Here the CDR3 DNA reads TGTGCCAGCAGCTTTAGCATCACCGGGGAGCTGTTTTTT. Translating gives CASSFSITGELFF.

The chain employs TRBV25-1 and TRBJ2-2, with 9 bases that match TRBD2. This CDR3 contains 17 residues. Germline CDR1 MGHDK, CDR2 SYGVNS. V dropped 1 base and J dropped 5; count of bases not matched to a gene: 8. In nucleotides, the CDR3 is TGTGCCAGCAGTGAATCTCTGGGCGGGGGGGCTACCGGGGAGCTGTTTTTT. Translation gives CASSESLGGGATGELFF. Variable domain in full (rest from reference TRBV25-1 and TRBJ2-2): EADIYQTPRYLVIGTGKKITLECSQTMGHDKMYWYQQDPGMELHLIHYSYGVNSTEKGDLSSESTVSRIRTEHFPLTLESARPSHTSQYLCASSESLGGGATGELFFGEGSRLTVL.

Regarding this clone: The junction departs from the called germline gene at one end, perhaps through a read error. This rearrangement joins TRBV7-7 to TRBJ2-1, with 8 bases fitting TRBD1. The CDR3 covers 15 residues. Per germline, CDR1 SSHAT and CDR2 FNYEAQ (reference sequence). The DNA of the CDR3 is TGTGCTAGCAGCTTTGGGACAGGAGTCTACAATGAGCAGTTCTTC. Translation gives CASSFGTGVYNEQFF.

The chain carries TRBV2 and TRBJ1-2; D uncertain. V shed 6 bases and J shed 7 bases, with 15 bases lying between them. CDR3 size: 13 residues. The germline V gene encodes CDR1 SNHLY and CDR2 FYNNEI. The CDR3 bases are TGTGCCAGCAGCGAAACGGGTAGTGGTGGCTACACCTTC. This encodes CASSETGSGGYTF.

This clone was picked up a small number of times. V gene TRBV5-1 combines with J gene TRBJ1-2; perhaps TRBD1 as D (5 bases). The V gene's germline CDR1 is SGHRS and CDR2 YFSETQ. CDR3 length: 15 residues. V was trimmed by 3 bases and J by 7 bases, leaving 19 bases between them. The CDR3 region is CASSSGIRGALGYTF. The CDR3 DNA sequence: TGCGCCAGCAGCTCGGGCATTCGTGGGGCGCTTGGCTACACCTTC.

This clone appeared a single time. This rearrangement joins TRBV27 to TRBJ2-7; TRBD1 matches 7 bases. After removal of 0 bases from V and 1 base from J, the junction contained 6 bases not matched to a gene. Germline V gene lookup returns CDR1 MNHEY and CDR2 SMNVEV (reference sequence). The CDR3 is made up of 16 amino acids. CDR3 sequence (DNA): TGTGCCAGCAGTTTATCTAGGACAGGCTATTCCTACGAGCAGTACTTC. Translating gives CASSLSRTGYSYEQYF.

The rearrangement links TRBV9 to TRBJ1-1; possible D gene TRBD1, 6 bases. This CDR3 comprises 14 residues. Germline assignment: CDR1 SGDLS and CDR2 YYNGEE. Trimming left V 2 bases short and J 3 bases short, with 11 bases between. The DNA of the CDR3 is TGTGCCAGCAGCGTCACAGGGATAGACACTGAAGCTTTCTTT. Encoded protein: CASSVTGIDTEAFF.

J is TRBJ1-1 and V is TRBV27, with D maybe TRBD1 (6 bases). The CDR3 covers 18 residues. V was shortened by 3 bases and J by 0 bases, with 20 bases between the two germline ends. Germline CDR1 reads MNHEY; CDR2 reads SMNVEV (reference sequence). CDR3 residues: CASSFRGGGLVMNTEAFF. The DNA for the CDR3 is TGTGCCAGCAGTTTTAGGGGAGGGGGGCTCGTCATGAACACTGAAGCTTTCTTT.

This clone was recorded only once. The chain uses TRBV5-6 and TRBJ2-2, with 15 nucleotides matching TRBD2. V was pared by 2 bases and J by 0 bases, with 5 bases of the junction left unmatched. CDR3 length: 19 amino acids. Germline loops: CDR1 SGHDT, CDR2 YYEEEE. CDR3: CASSLGTSGGFSNTGELFF. The CDR3 bases are TGTGCCAGCAGCTTAGGGACTAGCGGGGGGTTTTCGAACACCGGGGAGCTGTTTTTT.

This clone was found once. The rearrangement uses TRBV27 and TRBJ2-3; TRBD2 matches at 9 bases. Germline V gene lookup returns CDR1 MNHEY and CDR2 SMNVEV (reference sequence). The CDR3 totals 19 residues. Unmatched junction bases numbered 14, after V lost 4 bases and J lost 0 bases. The CDR3: CASSSPRLAGTSSTDTQYF. CDR3 DNA: TGTGCCAGCAGTTCCCCCCGTCTAGCGGGGACTTCTAGCACAGATACGCAGTATTTT.

This clone occurred once. The V call is TRBV5-1, the J call TRBJ2-7; possibly TRBD2 for D (7 bases). Germline CDR1 reads SGHRS; CDR2 reads YFSETQ. V lost 4 bases and J 3 bases, leaving 14 bases between the germline ends. The CDR3 consists of 14 residues. Here the CDR3 DNA reads TGCGCCAGCAGCCCAGGGGAGGGGTACTACGAGCAGTACTTC. Protein sequence: CASSPGEGYYEQYF.

CDR3 in amino acids: CASATSGVETQYF. The CDR3 coding sequence is TGTGCCAGCGCAACTAGCGGGGTAGAGACCCAGTACTTC. The rearrangement links TRBV7-3 to TRBJ2-5, with 10 bases aligning to TRBD2. This CDR3 is built from 13 residues. With V trimmed by 8 bases and J by 4 bases, 4 bases remained unmatched. Germline V gene sequence: CDR1 SGHTA, CDR2 FQGTGA.